The rows below give T cell receptor beta chains drawn from one sample of a study of technical replicates of blood from several donors. Generated by immunoSEQ multiplex PCR, the TCRdb table keeps only in-frame clones and is missing some. The sample has tens of thousands of clones; 92% are singletons. The sample comprised PBMCs. These receptors all stem from a human donor in good health. Some clones in this sample may be carry-over from other donors' samples. The CDR3 runs from the conserved cysteine through the conserved F or W. A D gene is named only where the DNA matches it firmly. A row's size may be missing; if present it is once, few, many or a size class.

>.|TRBD1|TRBV10-3|TRBJ2-1
TGTGCCATCGGACTACAGGGGGCTAATGAGCAGTTCTTC
CAIGLQGANEQFF
>.|TRBD1|TRBV6-1|TRBJ1-4
TGTGCCAGCACCCGAAGGGGACAGGGAAATGAAAAACTGTTTTTT
CASTRRGQGNEKLFF
>.|TRBD1|TRBV30|TRBJ1-1
TGTGCCTGGAGTGTAATGGGACAGGGGGCAACTGAAGCTTTCTTT
CAWSVMGQGATEAFF
>few|.|TRBV30|TRBJ2-7
TGTGCCTGGAGTCAGTCCTACGAGCAGTACTTC
CAWSQSYEQYF
>.|TRBD2|TRBV7-2|TRBJ2-1
TGTGCCAGCAGCTTAGCGGGGGCTAGCGGGGGGGCCCTGAATGAGCAGTTCTTC
CASSLAGASGGALNEQFF
>.|.|TRBV5-1|TRBJ1-4
TGCGCCAGCACGGAAACAGGGCAGGTGACTAATGAAAAACTGTTTTTT
CASTETGQVTNEKLFF
>.|.|TRBV19|TRBJ1-1
TGTGCCAGTAGTCTCTTGGAGACAGGAAGAACTGAAGCTTTCTTT
CASSLLETGRTEAFF
>.|.|TRBV18|TRBJ2-5
TGTGCCAGCTCCCCGGGAGAGTACCAAGAGACCCAGTACTTC
CASSPGEYQETQYF
>.|.|TRBV4-2|TRBJ1-4
TGTGCCAGCAGCCAAGTGATGGTTGTGCGAACTAATGAAAAACTGTTTTTT
CASSQVMVVRTNEKLFF
>few|TRBD1|TRBV7-9|TRBJ2-2
TGTGCCAGCAGCAGCCGGGACAGACTAACCGGGGAGCTGTTTTTT
CASSSRDRLTGELFF
>.|TRBD1|TRBV6-1|TRBJ1-4
TGTGCCAGCCACCCCGGGACAGGCGTTGAAAAACTGTTTTTT
CASHPGTGVEKLFF
>.|.|TRBV5-4|TRBJ1-2
TGTGCCAGCAGCTTAGTGAGCTTAGCGGGCTACACCTTC
CASSLVSLAGYTF
>.|TRBD1|TRBV7-9|TRBJ1-1
TGTGCCAGTAACAGGGGCCTGATGAACACTGAAGCTTTCTTT
CASNRGLMNTEAFF
>.|.|TRBV11-3|TRBJ2-3
TGTGCCAGCAGCAAAGAGGGTTCTAGCACAGATACGCAGTATTTT
CASSKEGSSTDTQYF
>.|TRBD1|TRBV7-2|TRBJ1-6
TGTGCCAGCAGTCCGACAGGGGCTGGTAATTCACCCCTCCACTTT
CASSPTGAGNSPLHF
>.|TRBD1|TRBV5-6|TRBJ2-2
TGTGCCAGCAGCGCCGCCGGGACAGGGGGCAGGGAGCTGTTTTTT
CASSAAGTGGRELFF
>.|TRBD1|TRBV7-9|TRBJ2-2
TGTGCCAGCAGCGGAACAGGGGGAACAGGTCGGACCGGGGAGCTGTTTTTT
CASSGTGGTGRTGELFF
>.|.|TRBV18|TRBJ1-1
TGTGCCAGCTCAACCCTGGACAAGAACACTGAAGCTTTCTTT
CASSTLDKNTEAFF
>.|TRBD1|TRBV4-3|TRBJ1-6
TGCGCCAGCAGCCAAGGGACAGGGGGTGGCAATTCACCCCTCCACTTT
CASSQGTGGGNSPLHF
>.|TRBD1|TRBV29-1|TRBJ1-4
TGCAGCGTTCAGACAGGGCCTAATGAAAAACTGTTTTTT
CSVQTGPNEKLFF
>.|.|TRBV30|TRBJ2-7
TGTGCCGGGAGGTTCGGGGGGCTCGACGAGCAGTACTTC
CAGRFGGLDEQYF
>.|TRBD1|TRBV9|TRBJ2-7
TGTGCCAGCAGCCCGGGGGGACAGGGGCCCTACGAGCAGTACTTC
CASSPGGQGPYEQYF
>.|TRBD1|TRBV6-5|TRBJ1-3
TGTGCCAGCAGCCAAGGACAGGGTGGGAACACCATATATTTT
CASSQGQGGNTIYF
>.|.|TRBV27|TRBJ2-3
TGTGCCAGCAGTTTATGGAGCGGGCCCACAGATACGCAGTATTTT
CASSLWSGPTDTQYF
>.|.|TRBV4-1|TRBJ2-3
TGCGCCAGCAGCCTGAGCGCCCCTACAGATACGCAGTATTTT
CASSLSAPTDTQYF
>.|.|TRBV15|TRBJ2-7
TGTGCCACCAGCAGAGAGGCCATGGCCTACGAGCAGTACTTC
CATSREAMAYEQYF
>.|TRBD2|TRBV4-3|TRBJ2-3
TGCGCCAGCAGCCAAGAGCTAGCGGGAGAACCCTCGCAGTATTTT
CASSQELAGEPSQYF
>.|TRBD1|TRBV18|TRBJ1-1
TGTGCCAGCTCCGGGACAGGGCGGGCTTTCTTT
CASSGTGRAFF
>.|TRBD1|TRBV4-2|TRBJ1-2
TGTGCCAGCAGCCAAACTCCCGGGACAGTGCTAATCTATGGCTACACCTTC
CASSQTPGTVLIYGYTF
>.|TRBD2|TRBV4-3|TRBJ2-3
TGCGCCAGCAGCCAAGACGGCCCTAGCGGGAGGCCTCCAGATACGCAGTATTTT
CASSQDGPSGRPPDTQYF
>.|TRBD1|TRBV7-2|TRBJ1-2
TGTGCCAGCAGCTTAATGAGGGGACAGGGGGCGGACGGCTACACCTTC
CASSLMRGQGADGYTF
>.|.|TRBV28|TRBJ2-7
TGTGCCAGCAGTTTGTATCAGGGGCTGGGAGAGCAGTACTTC
CASSLYQGLGEQYF
>.|TRBD2|TRBV30|TRBJ2-7
TGTGCCTGGAGTGTAAGTTCTAGCGGGAGCTCCTACGAGCAGTACTTC
CAWSVSSSGSSYEQYF
>.|.|TRBV20-1|TRBJ1-1
TGCAGTGCTCGACCAGAGGGTGAAGCTTTCTTT
CSARPEGEAFF
>once|TRBD2|TRBV7-2|TRBJ2-7
TGTGCCAGCAGCTTAGTAGCGGGGGGGCCGAATCTTGTGCAGTACTTC
CASSLVAGGPNLVQYF
>.|TRBD1|TRBV18|TRBJ1-5
TGTGCCAGCTCACCGGGACAGGGGGTTCAACAGCCCCAGCATTTT
CASSPGQGVQQPQHF
>.|TRBD1|TRBV11-2|TRBJ1-6
TGTGCCAGCAGCTTAGCCCCCGGACAGGGCGAAAACAGGAATTCACCCCTCCACTTT
CASSLAPGQGENRNSPLHF